Detailed here is one T cell receptor beta chain. Its antigen target is currently unknown. Base qualities are not provided; no much larger clone lies one nucleotide away. The sample belongs to a study of CD4 T cells in relation to SARS-CoV-2 and coronaviruses (dated by TCRdb to about 2021). Notes on the research overall: Across all 12 patients in the full convalescent cohort, ages ranged from roughly 20 to 75 years, with a median of 38. Using patient-derived lymphoblastoid cell lines, the shared crossreactive spike epitopes were mapped to their HLA restriction. Among the roughly twelve convalescent patients, 8 males and 4 females were included, and two of the subjects were Hispanic. A different, Illumina-based TCR-beta assay was used to sequence expansion assays from other donors in the study. The Adaptive Biotechnologies TCR-sequencing kit was used to sequence samples from three pre-COVID donors and the naive versus memory experiments, while other data came from Illumina-based sequencing. Memory CD4+ T cell crossreactivity between SARS-CoV-2 and common cold coronavirus spike proteins was assessed at the TCR clonotype level in the study.

Deep-resolution immunoSEQ TCR-beta sequencing was performed on DNA from uncultured naive and memory CD4+ T cells. The authors' pipeline ran thus. During preprocessing, nonproductive sequences were removed, along with CDR3s that did not begin with C, did not end with F or W, or were shorter than 7 amino acids. Cultured and uncultured naive and memory CD4+ repertoires were searched for CDR3s previously identified as spike- and CEF-reactive. Pairwise Levenshtein distance, computed with the stringdist R package after three terminal residues were trimmed from each end, was used as the measure of CDR3 homology. As stored in TCRdb, this immuneACCESS dataset retains in-frame rearrangements with V and J assigned. A fraction of the clones does not appear; measured against another copy, unresolved V genes explain less than half of the discrepancy, and the remainder lacks a known reason. The V and J calls and clone size come from that table; D and trimming were worked out from the DNA. Counted in this sample were 30,000 to 45,000 clones; around 89% of them appeared once. 9% to 9.5% of the sample is in the top ten clones.

To separate naive from memory CD4+ T cells, cryopreserved PBMCs first underwent CD4 enrichment and then EasySep naive CD4+ T cell enrichment. Ficoll-Paque PLUS gradient centrifugation was used to isolate PBMCs from either whole blood or leukapheresis product. The PBMCs went either fresh into the expansion assay or into cryopreservation at -140 degrees C. The QIAamp Micro DNA Kit was used to extract genomic DNA from the CD4+ T cells. The germline V and J ends show losses of 0 bases and 0 bases respectively, and no gene match explains 7 bases of the junction. The CDR3 runs 19 amino acids, cysteine and phenylalanine included. CDR3 DNA only is kept here, 57 bases in frame from base 1. The CDR1 and CDR2 encoded by the germline V gene are SGHVS and FNYEAQ. The paper's findings and limits, for the study overall: In about 71% of donors, memory CD4+ clonotypes turned up that crossrecognized SARS-CoV-2 and at least one common cold coronavirus spike. Sequencing of naive versus memory cells indicated that the assay detects memory recall responses, not primary responses primed during culture. Because the crossreactivity analysis focused on spike protein, crossreactivity against other viral proteins was not assessed. Significantly weaker SARS-CoV-2-driven expansion was shown by crossreactive clones than by monoreactive clones, consistent with antigenic imprinting. The study was limited by small numbers of patients and tested TCRs. Because no donor provided both pre-pandemic and post-infection samples, tracing the source of pre-existing responses was limited.

The receptor's source is an adult with COVID-19. Material for sequencing was memory CD4+ T cells from PBMCs. Sample cell subset or site, as interpreted from the label and publication: memory (non-naive) CD4+ T cells. This receptor chain uses TRBV7-6 and TRBJ2-3, with 12 middle bases fitting TRBD2. DNA sequence: TGTGCCAGCAGCTTAGCGGCCCTGACTAGCGGGGGTAGCACAGATACGCAGTATTTT. Its product reads: CASSLAALTSGGSTDTQYF. The CDR3, completed at both ends by the reference TRBV7-6 and TRBJ2-3 genes, gives the full variable domain GAGVSQSPRYKVTKRGQDVALRCDPISGHVSLYWYRQALGQGPEFLTYFNYEAQQDKSGLPNDRFSAERPEGSISTLTIQRTEQRDSAMYRCASSLAALTSGGSTDTQYFGPGTRLTVL.